This TCR beta chain derives from a study of CD8+CD57+ T cells in acquired aplastic anemia. The wider study: Sorted CD4+ and CD8+ cell DNA averaged approximately 3.2 ug.

Broader study findings: Comparison of patients with controls identified about 27 shared CD8+ CDR3 sequences.

On this clonotype itself: Its target is unknown.

Using genomic DNA as the template, TCR beta VDJ and CDR3 profiling was carried out. Each CDR3 protein is one row after TCRdb ran MiXCR on the reads. This table has 150,000 or so distinct CDR3 sequences, approximately 52% appearing once. The patients chosen for sequencing had shown expansion of CD8+CD57+ cells (detected by flow cytometry). V dropped 4 bases and J dropped 8 bases, with 15 bases sitting between them. Per germline, CDR1 DFQATT and CDR2 SNEGSKA (reference sequence). The CDR3 is 13 amino acids. This sequence originates from a human donor with aplastic anemia. Source material: sorted CD4+, CD8+, or CD8+CD57+ T cells (not recorded which) from PBMCs. The chain links TRBV20-1 to TRBJ2-1; D is tentatively TRBD1 or TRBD2 (6 bases each). CDR3 bases: TGCAGTGCTATTTCGGGGGCCAGCCATGAGCAGTTCTTC. Protein product: CSAISGASHEQFF.